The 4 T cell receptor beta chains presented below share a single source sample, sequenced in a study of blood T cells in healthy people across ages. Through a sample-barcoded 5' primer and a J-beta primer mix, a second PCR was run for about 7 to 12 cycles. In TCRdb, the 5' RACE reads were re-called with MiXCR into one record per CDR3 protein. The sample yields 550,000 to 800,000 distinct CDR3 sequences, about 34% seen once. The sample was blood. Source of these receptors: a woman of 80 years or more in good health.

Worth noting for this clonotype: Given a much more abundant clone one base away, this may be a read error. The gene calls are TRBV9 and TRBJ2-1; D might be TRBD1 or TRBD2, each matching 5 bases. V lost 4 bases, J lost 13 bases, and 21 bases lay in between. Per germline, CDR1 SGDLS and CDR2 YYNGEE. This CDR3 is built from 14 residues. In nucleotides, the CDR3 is TGTGCCAGCAGCACCCGGGACGCACAAGAGAACCAGTTCTTC. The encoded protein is CASSTRDAQENQFF.

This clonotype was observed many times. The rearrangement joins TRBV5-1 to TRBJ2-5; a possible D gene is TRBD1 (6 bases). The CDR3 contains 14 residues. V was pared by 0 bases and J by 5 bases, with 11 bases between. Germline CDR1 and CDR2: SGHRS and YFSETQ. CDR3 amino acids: CASSLGNRAETQYF. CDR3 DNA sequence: TGCGCCAGCAGCTTGGGAAACAGGGCGGAGACCCAGTACTTC. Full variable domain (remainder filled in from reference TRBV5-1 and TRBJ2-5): KAGVTQTPRYLIKTRGQQVTLSCSPISGHRSVSWYQQTPGQGLQFLFEYFSETQRNKGNFPGRFSGRQFSNSRSEMNVSTLELGDSALYLCASSLGNRAETQYFGPGTRLLVL.

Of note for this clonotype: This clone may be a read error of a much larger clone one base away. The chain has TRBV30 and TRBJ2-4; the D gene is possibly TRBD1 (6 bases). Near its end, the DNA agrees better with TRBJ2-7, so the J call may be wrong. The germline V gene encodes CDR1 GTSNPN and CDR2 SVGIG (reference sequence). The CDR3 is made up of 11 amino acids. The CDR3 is CAWNAGVEQYF. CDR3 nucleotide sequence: TGTGCCTGGAACGCAGGGGTCGAGCAGTACTTC.

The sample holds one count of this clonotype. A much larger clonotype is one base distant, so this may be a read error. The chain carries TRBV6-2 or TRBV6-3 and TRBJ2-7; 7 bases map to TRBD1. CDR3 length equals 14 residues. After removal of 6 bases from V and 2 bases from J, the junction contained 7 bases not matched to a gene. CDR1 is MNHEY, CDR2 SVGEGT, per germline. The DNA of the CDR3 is TGTGCCAGCAGAAGGACAGGTCTTCCCTACGAGCAGTACTTC. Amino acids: CASRRTGLPYEQYF.